What follows is one TCR beta chain and its context. This clonotype was picked up a small number of times. The antigen this receptor binds is unknown. Nothing much larger sits one base from this clone, and base qualities are not available. This specimen belongs to a study of vaccination and CD4 T cells after COVID-19 (dated by TCRdb to the early 2020s). Broadly, across the study: Six males and four females were included in the convalescent cohort, with two Hispanic individuals, seven Caucasians, two Asians and one multiracial person represented. Participants got two doses of the Pfizer-BioNTech BNT162b2 vaccine (n=8) or two doses of the Moderna mRNA-1273 vaccine (n=2). Control cultures used a CEFX viral epitope pool as positive control, an HIV-1 Nef peptide pool as negative control, or no peptide. At the TCR clonotype level, an earlier paper using these donors assessed memory CD4+ T cell crossreactivity between SARS-CoV-2 and common cold coronavirus spike proteins. In roughly 11 COVID-19 convalescent patients and 4 infection-naive healthy vaccine recipients, the spike-specific CD4+ TCR repertoire before mRNA vaccination was compared with the repertoire after mRNA vaccination. Post-vaccine blood samples were taken a median of about 77 days after the second vaccine dose, with a range of 14 to 241 days. Overlapping spike peptide pools from SARS-CoV-2 and from the common cold coronaviruses HCoV-NL63, HCoV-OC43 and HCoV-229E were used as culture stimuli. Post-COVID blood samples were collected from convalescent patients a median of about 92 days after diagnosis, with a range of roughly 35 to 161 days.

The method behind the library was PCR. At the Johns Hopkins FTIC core, DNA from the cultured CD4+ T cells underwent TCR sequencing with the Oncomine TCR Beta short-read assay. The QIAamp micro DNA kit was used to extract genomic DNA from the cultured CD4+ T cells. Oncomine TCR Beta libraries from cultured CD4+ T cells were pooled with unique dual indexes and sequenced on an Illumina iSeq 100. The source study handled its data this way. Non-productive sequences were removed, and CDR3s not starting with C, not ending with F or W, or shorter than 7 amino acids were discarded. The MANAFEST web application identified antigen-specific clonotypes by comparing peptide-stimulated wells against reference wells and other culture wells. An FDR below 0.05, an odds ratio above 5, and a productive frequency above 0.1% in at least two of three replicate wells were required for clones to be considered positive. Cross-reactive clonotypes were defined as significantly expanded in both SARS-CoV-2 spike wells and at least one common cold coronavirus spike condition. Levenshtein distances (stringdist) and unrooted phylogenetic trees (ape) in R version 3.6.1 were used to assess CDR3 homology. TCRdb ran its own pipeline on the public reads, namely fastp trimming at Q25 and MiXCR clone calling, and kept in-frame beta chains. Each entry is one CDR3 protein sequence, shown with its most common DNA and genes. None of the V and J calls come from the authors' own analysis; TCRdb made them. The sample table lists around 7,000 distinct CDR3 sequences, approximately 33% of them with a count of one. The ten largest clones take up 11% of the sample.

Explained via the paper, the treatment or condition label denotes: roughly 11-day PBMC culture with coronavirus spike peptide pools or control peptides (ViraFEST assay). CD4+ T cells from unexposed donors were collected before the COVID-19 pandemic (2011-2018). The ViraFEST assay, used in the study, expanded antigen-specific T cells with peptide pools and then identified the expanded clonotypes through TCR sequencing. Each well held 2 million to 2.5 million PBMCs cultured with approximately 10 ug/ml peptide pools in IMDM containing 5% human AB serum and roughly 10 IU/ml IL-2. Half of the culture medium was replaced with fresh IL-2-containing medium on days 3 and 7. After 10 days of culture, CD4+ T cells were isolated by negative selection with the EasySep CD4+ T cell isolation kit. As cell number allowed, CD4+ T cells from unexposed donors were tested for reactivity to SARS-CoV-2 S and N and to four common cold coronavirus spike pools. Ficoll-Paque Plus gradient centrifugation was used to isolate PBMCs from whole blood, and the isolated PBMCs were then either used fresh or cryopreserved at -140C. Each culture condition was generally run in triplicate wells. Leukapheresis product for the unexposed donors was bought commercially.

Taken from cysteine to phenylalanine, the CDR3 has 12 residues. The CDR3 DNA has 36 bases and is translated from base 1. As encoded in the germline V gene (reference sequence), CDR1 is DFQATT while CDR2 is SNEGSKA. V lost 4 bases and J lost 2 bases; the stretch between them is 8 bases long. Overall results and qualifications from the work: The study included relatively few convalescent patients and did not analyze early timepoints after natural infection. Of the vaccine-specific clones found in convalescent patients, nearly all (304 of 307) were mono-reactive for SARS-CoV-2 spike instead of being cross-reactive with common cold coronaviruses. In convalescent patients, a median roughly 87% of post-vaccine SARS-CoV-2-reactive clones were detected only after vaccination, suggesting vaccine-specific priming. Although the median number of SARS-CoV-2-reactive clonotypes went up from more than 20 after infection to some 38 after vaccination, the increase was not significant.

The source of this sequence is a human donor in good health. The chain employs TRBV20-1 and TRBJ1-1; the D gene is unclear. The specimen was CD4+ T cells from blood, cultured in vitro. The encoded CDR3 is CSAKDSNTEAFF. DNA sequence: TGCAGTGCTAAAGATTCCAACACTGAAGCTTTCTTT.